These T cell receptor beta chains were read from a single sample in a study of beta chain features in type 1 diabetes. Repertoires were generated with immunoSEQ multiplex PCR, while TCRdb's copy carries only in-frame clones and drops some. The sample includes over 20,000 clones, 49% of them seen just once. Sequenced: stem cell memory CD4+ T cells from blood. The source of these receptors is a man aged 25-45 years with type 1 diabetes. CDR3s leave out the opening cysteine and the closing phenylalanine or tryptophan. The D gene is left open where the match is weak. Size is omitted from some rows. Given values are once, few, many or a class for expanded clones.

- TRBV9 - ASSRGGTEETQY
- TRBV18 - ASSPQGDSYEQY
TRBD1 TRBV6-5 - ASSGQGQSDEQF
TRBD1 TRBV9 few ASSRQGTGELF
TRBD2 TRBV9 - ASSVSGSGETQY
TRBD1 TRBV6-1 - ASSEGSGGRDEQY
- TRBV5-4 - ASSLDVATQY
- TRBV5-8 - ASPGQFYEQY
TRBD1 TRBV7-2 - ASSLVAGGAPQPQH
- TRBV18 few ASSPQDSDYGYT
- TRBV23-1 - ASSLADLSYNEQF
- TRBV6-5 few ASSYSWLAGYEQY
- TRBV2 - ASSESIRQPQH
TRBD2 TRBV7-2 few ASSPGLAEREQY
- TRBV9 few ASSANSGSTDTQY
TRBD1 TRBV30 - AWSKMGYGTGGAHYGYT
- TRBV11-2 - ASSLVGVDTEAF
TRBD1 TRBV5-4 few ASRPGQGAEQY
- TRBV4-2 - ASSQEGGNTEAF
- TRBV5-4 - ASSLAGAYYGYT
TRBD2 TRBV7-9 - ASSLDGGRNEQF
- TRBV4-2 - ASSRDKGAYEQY
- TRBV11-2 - ASSPEVNTEAF
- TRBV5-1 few ASSSDSHPYNEQF
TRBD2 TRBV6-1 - ASSVLAGESSYNEQF
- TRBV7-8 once ASSLEARQVDTEAF
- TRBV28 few ASRGLDFSYEQY
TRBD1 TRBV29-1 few SVDRGLGTEAF
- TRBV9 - ASSAADRAGTDTQY
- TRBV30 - AWSKGGNTEAF
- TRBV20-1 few SASGTYGYT
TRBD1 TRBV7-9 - ASNRQGIYEQY
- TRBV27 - ASSPKPGARVADTQY
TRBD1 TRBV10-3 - AIRTGLPTTGELF
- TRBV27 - ASRQGSNQPQH
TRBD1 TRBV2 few ASSIGTAQETQY
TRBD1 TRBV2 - ASSPLSMDRVYGYT
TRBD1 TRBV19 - ASSSIGTGSSYEQY
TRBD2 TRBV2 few ASRVFSREASNEQF
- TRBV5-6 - ASSLVEVQETQY